The rows below give T cell receptor beta chains drawn from one sample of a study of OX40 agonist ivuxolimab in advanced cancers. The table came from immunoSEQ multiplex PCR; TCRdb's copy has only in-frame clones and leaves some out. Of tens of thousands of clones detected, approximately 84% appear once; the ten largest clones hold approximately 7.4%. This specimen consisted of CD4+ or CD8+ T cells sorted from blood, obtained in a trial of the OX40 agonist ivuxolimab. The origin of the receptors is an adult with an advanced solid tumor such as melanoma, head and neck, liver or kidney cancer. The CDR3 runs from the conserved cysteine through the conserved F or W. A D gene is named only where the DNA matches it firmly. Clone size appears in some rows only: once, few, many, or a class for an expanded clone.

v_gene: TRBV19; abundance: NA; j_gene: TRBJ1-1; d_gene: NA; CDR3nt: TGTGCCAGTCGGGGAAGGGGTGAAGCTTTCTTT; CDR3aa: CASRGRGEAFF
v_gene: TRBV6-5; abundance: NA; j_gene: TRBJ1-2; d_gene: NA; CDR3nt: TGTGCCAGCAGTTACTCGGAGGGGCACTATGGCTACACCTTC; CDR3aa: CASSYSEGHYGYTF
v_gene: TRBV18; abundance: NA; j_gene: TRBJ1-3; d_gene: NA; CDR3nt: TGTGCCAGCTCACCACGGGCAGGGGAAGGGGCCTCTGGAAACACCATATATTTT; CDR3aa: CASSPRAGEGASGNTIYF
v_gene: TRBV11-3; abundance: NA; j_gene: TRBJ2-1; d_gene: NA; CDR3nt: TGTGCCAGCAGCTTAGATAGGAGTGAGCAGTTCTTC; CDR3aa: CASSLDRSEQFF
v_gene: TRBV9; abundance: NA; j_gene: TRBJ2-6; d_gene: TRBD1; CDR3nt: TGTGCCAGCAGTTGGGGACAGCACTCTGGGGCCAACGTCCTGACTTTC; CDR3aa: CASSWGQHSGANVLTF
v_gene: TRBV18; abundance: NA; j_gene: TRBJ1-1; d_gene: NA; CDR3nt: TGTGCCAGCTCACCATCCATATTAACTACAGGGTCCACTGAAGCTTTCTTT; CDR3aa: CASSPSILTTGSTEAFF
v_gene: TRBV2; abundance: NA; j_gene: TRBJ2-1; d_gene: NA; CDR3nt: TGTGCCAGCAATACAGGGTACTCCTACAATGAGCAGTTCTTC; CDR3aa: CASNTGYSYNEQFF
v_gene: TRBV19; abundance: NA; j_gene: TRBJ1-4; d_gene: TRBD1; CDR3nt: TGTGCCAGTAGTATAATTGCAGGGGGCAGTGAAAAACTGTTTTTT; CDR3aa: CASSIIAGGSEKLFF
v_gene: TRBV18; abundance: NA; j_gene: TRBJ2-3; d_gene: NA; CDR3nt: TGTGCCAGCTCACTCTTACAGGGAGAAACAGATACGCAGTATTTT; CDR3aa: CASSLLQGETDTQYF
v_gene: TRBV13; abundance: NA; j_gene: TRBJ1-3; d_gene: TRBD1; CDR3nt: TGTGCCAGCAGCTTAAGATCCCCCGGACAGGGGATGGGTCGAGGGGGAGACACCATATATTTT; CDR3aa: CASSLRSPGQGMGRGGDTIYF
v_gene: TRBV2; abundance: NA; j_gene: TRBJ1-4; d_gene: NA; CDR3nt: TGTGCCAGCAGTGAAAGAAGGGGGAGTGGAATTGAAAAACTGTTTTTT; CDR3aa: CASSERRGSGIEKLFF
v_gene: TRBV18; abundance: once; j_gene: TRBJ1-1; d_gene: NA; CDR3nt: TGTGCCAGCTCTCAGGGGCCCACTGAAGCTTTCTTT; CDR3aa: CASSQGPTEAFF
v_gene: TRBV7-8; abundance: NA; j_gene: TRBJ2-1; d_gene: NA; CDR3nt: TGTGCCAGCAGCTTCGGGGGCGACTCCTACAATGAGCAGTTCTTC; CDR3aa: CASSFGGDSYNEQFF
v_gene: TRBV5-8; abundance: NA; j_gene: TRBJ1-2; d_gene: TRBD1; CDR3nt: TGTGCCAGCAGCTGGGACAGAGATTATGGCTACACCTTC; CDR3aa: CASSWDRDYGYTF
v_gene: TRBV7-2; abundance: few; j_gene: TRBJ2-7; d_gene: NA; CDR3nt: TGTGCCAGCCGTCCCATCCTTACGGGGTCGGAGCAGTACTTC; CDR3aa: CASRPILTGSEQYF
v_gene: TRBV7-9; abundance: NA; j_gene: TRBJ1-1; d_gene: NA; CDR3nt: TGTGCCAGCAGCCCCGGACAGTCTTCTGAAGCTTTCTTT; CDR3aa: CASSPGQSSEAFF
v_gene: TRBV15; abundance: NA; j_gene: TRBJ2-3; d_gene: TRBD2; CDR3nt: TGTGCCACCAGCAGAGGAGATAGAGCGGGGGGATACCAATTCACAGATACGCAGTATTTT; CDR3aa: CATSRGDRAGGYQFTDTQYF
v_gene: TRBV5-1; abundance: few; j_gene: TRBJ2-1; d_gene: TRBD2; CDR3nt: TGCGCCAGCAGCCCATGGACTAGCGGGAGGGCTAAACCTGAGCAGTTCTTC; CDR3aa: CASSPWTSGRAKPEQFF
v_gene: TRBV7-9; abundance: NA; j_gene: TRBJ1-4; d_gene: NA; CDR3nt: TGTGCCAGTGATCAATTGGGGGTCGATGAAAAACTGTTTTTT; CDR3aa: CASDQLGVDEKLFF
v_gene: TRBV6-5; abundance: NA; j_gene: TRBJ1-3; d_gene: NA; CDR3nt: TGTGCCAGCAGCCCGGACAGAGGAAACACCATATATTTT; CDR3aa: CASSPDRGNTIYF
v_gene: TRBV5-1; abundance: NA; j_gene: TRBJ1-6; d_gene: NA; CDR3nt: TGCGCCAGCAGCGACCCCGGTCAGGGAGGACCCCTCCACTTT; CDR3aa: CASSDPGQGGPLHF
v_gene: TRBV9; abundance: NA; j_gene: TRBJ2-3; d_gene: TRBD2; CDR3nt: TGTGCCAGCAGCGTAGCCACTCCGGGACTAGCGGGGGGGCCCTCAGATACGCAGTATTTT; CDR3aa: CASSVATPGLAGGPSDTQYF
v_gene: TRBV5-6; abundance: NA; j_gene: TRBJ2-1; d_gene: NA; CDR3nt: TGTGCCAGCAGCCGGAGGGGACTTCTTTACAATGAGCAGTTCTTC; CDR3aa: CASSRRGLLYNEQFF
v_gene: TRBV5-4; abundance: NA; j_gene: TRBJ1-1; d_gene: NA; CDR3nt: TGTGCCAGCAGCCCGGGGGCGAACACTGAAGCTTTCTTT; CDR3aa: CASSPGANTEAFF
v_gene: TRBV27; abundance: NA; j_gene: TRBJ2-5; d_gene: TRBD2; CDR3nt: TGTGCCAGCAGTACCACGGGGGGGCGGGGAGAGACCCAGTACTTC; CDR3aa: CASSTTGGRGETQYF
v_gene: TRBV5-8; abundance: medium-sized; j_gene: TRBJ2-7; d_gene: NA; CDR3nt: TGTGCCAGCAGCTTGGCTTCCTACGAGCAGTACTTC; CDR3aa: CASSLASYEQYF
v_gene: TRBV19; abundance: NA; j_gene: TRBJ2-7; d_gene: NA; CDR3nt: TGTGCCAGTAGAAGTGGAGGAGGCTACGAGCAGTACTTC; CDR3aa: CASRSGGGYEQYF
v_gene: TRBV30; abundance: NA; j_gene: TRBJ2-7; d_gene: TRBD1; CDR3nt: TGTGCCTGGCGACGGGACAGCTTATCCTACGAGCAGTACTTC; CDR3aa: CAWRRDSLSYEQYF
v_gene: TRBV6-1; abundance: NA; j_gene: TRBJ2-7; d_gene: NA; CDR3nt: TGTGCCAGCAGACGGGACATCTACGAGCAGTACTTC; CDR3aa: CASRRDIYEQYF
v_gene: TRBV30; abundance: NA; j_gene: TRBJ1-4; d_gene: NA; CDR3nt: TGTGCCTGGAGGGCGAATACTAATGAAAAACTGTTTTTT; CDR3aa: CAWRANTNEKLFF
v_gene: TRBV5-8; abundance: NA; j_gene: TRBJ2-3; d_gene: TRBD2; CDR3nt: TGTGCCAGCAGCTTTGGCGGACTAGCAGATACGCAGTATTTT; CDR3aa: CASSFGGLADTQYF
v_gene: TRBV6-1; abundance: once; j_gene: TRBJ1-2; d_gene: TRBD1; CDR3nt: TGTGCCAGCAGTGAACGGTCGACAGGGATTAACTATGGCTACACCTTC; CDR3aa: CASSERSTGINYGYTF
v_gene: TRBV7-8; abundance: NA; j_gene: TRBJ2-3; d_gene: TRBD2; CDR3nt: TGTGCCAGCAGCTTAGCGGGCCAGCGGGGCCCCTTCACAGATACGCAGTATTTT; CDR3aa: CASSLAGQRGPFTDTQYF
v_gene: TRBV29-1; abundance: NA; j_gene: TRBJ2-2; d_gene: NA; CDR3nt: TGCAGCGTTGAAGAGTGGACCGGGGAGCTGTTTTTT; CDR3aa: CSVEEWTGELFF
v_gene: TRBV21-1; abundance: few; j_gene: TRBJ1-1; d_gene: NA; CDR3nt: TGTGCCAGCAGCGCGGCTAGCGAGGGTTTCTTT; CDR3aa: CASSAASEGFF
v_gene: TRBV5-1; abundance: NA; j_gene: TRBJ2-6; d_gene: NA; CDR3nt: TGCGCCAGCAGCTTGGTCCCGGTGGGGGCCAACGTCCTGACTTTC; CDR3aa: CASSLVPVGANVLTF
v_gene: TRBV27; abundance: NA; j_gene: TRBJ2-1; d_gene: NA; CDR3nt: TGTGCCAGCAGTTTATCATCTTCCCTGGATGAGCAGTTCTTC; CDR3aa: CASSLSSSLDEQFF
v_gene: TRBV6-4; abundance: NA; j_gene: TRBJ2-7; d_gene: NA; CDR3nt: TGTGCCAGCCCACCCAACCAGGGAGGTAAAGACGAGCAGTACTTC; CDR3aa: CASPPNQGGKDEQYF
v_gene: TRBV4-2; abundance: NA; j_gene: TRBJ2-3; d_gene: TRBD2; CDR3nt: TGTGCCAGCAGCAAAGAGGTCGGACTAGCATCAGATACGCAGTATTTT; CDR3aa: CASSKEVGLASDTQYF
v_gene: TRBV4-2; abundance: NA; j_gene: TRBJ1-1; d_gene: NA; CDR3nt: TGTGCCAGCAGCCAAGTGAGCAGCCTGAGCAAGAACACTGAAGCTTTCTTT; CDR3aa: CASSQVSSLSKNTEAFF
v_gene: TRBV6-1; abundance: NA; j_gene: TRBJ1-1; d_gene: NA; CDR3nt: TGTGCCAGCAGTGGGCAGGACACTGAAGCTTTCTTT; CDR3aa: CASSGQDTEAFF
v_gene: TRBV7-2; abundance: NA; j_gene: TRBJ2-1; d_gene: TRBD2; CDR3nt: TGTGCCAGCAGCTTAGAGACTAGCGGGTCGAGGCCCTACAATGAGCAGTTCTTC; CDR3aa: CASSLETSGSRPYNEQFF
v_gene: TRBV30; abundance: NA; j_gene: TRBJ1-6; d_gene: NA; CDR3nt: TGTGCCTGGAGTGTACAATTAATGGAGTCGGGCACCCTCCACTTT; CDR3aa: CAWSVQLMESGTLHF